This is a list of T cell receptor beta chains from one sample in a study of low-dose radiotherapy and immunotherapy resistance in tumors. TCRdb recomputed calls from the reads with MiXCR, one row per CDR3 protein. The table has approximately 80,000 distinct CDR3 sequences, around a sixth seen once. Sequencing used PBMCs, obtained after low-dose radiotherapy plus immunotherapy. These receptors were taken from a male donor with prostate cancer. Both conserved end residues are part of each CDR3. The order of the fields is CDR3 protein, CDR3 DNA, CDR3 length, D gene, J gene, V gene, clone size. D genes are given only for firm matches. The size of a clone is reported for some rows only, either as once, few or many, or as a class for expanded clones.

CDR3aa: CSARPGAGETQYF
CDR3nt: TGCAGTGCTAGACCGGGGGCGGGAGAGACCCAGTACTTC
len: 13
d_gene: .
j_gene: TRBJ2-5
v_gene: TRBV20-1
abundance: many

CDR3aa: CASSLGGQGRTEAFF
CDR3nt: TGTGCCAGCAGCTTGGGAGGACAGGGTCGGACTGAAGCTTTCTTT
len: 15
d_gene: TRBD1
j_gene: TRBJ1-1
v_gene: TRBV11-1
abundance: few

CDR3aa: CASSPGAGRGNQPQHF
CDR3nt: TGTGCCAGCAGTCCCGGCGCAGGGCGAGGCAATCAGCCCCAGCATTTT
len: 16
d_gene: .
j_gene: TRBJ1-5
v_gene: TRBV27
abundance: few

CDR3aa: CASSLASGSYYEQYF
CDR3nt: TGCGCCAGCAGCTTGGCTAGCGGGTCGTACTACGAGCAGTACTTC
len: 15
d_gene: TRBD2
j_gene: TRBJ2-7
v_gene: TRBV5-1
abundance: many

CDR3aa: CASSFLGYGYTF
CDR3nt: TGTGCCAGCAGCTTTCTCGGATATGGCTACACCTTC
len: 12
d_gene: .
j_gene: TRBJ1-2
v_gene: TRBV28
abundance: few

CDR3aa: CASSYTGRTYEQYF
CDR3nt: TGTGCCAGCAGTTACACGGGCAGGACCTACGAGCAGTACTTC
len: 14
d_gene: .
j_gene: TRBJ2-7
v_gene: TRBV6-6
abundance: many

CDR3aa: CSVDGDGTSGSGELFF
CDR3nt: TGCAGCGTCGACGGAGACGGGACTAGCGGGTCCGGGGAGCTGTTTTTT
len: 16
d_gene: TRBD2
j_gene: TRBJ2-2
v_gene: TRBV29-1
abundance: many

CDR3aa: CSVATSGGGWNEQFF
CDR3nt: TGCAGCGTGGCGACTAGCGGGGGCGGGTGGAATGAGCAGTTCTTC
len: 15
d_gene: TRBD2
j_gene: TRBJ2-1
v_gene: TRBV29-1
abundance: many

CDR3aa: CASSEKSSGANVLTF
CDR3nt: TGTGCCAGCAGTGAAAAGAGCTCTGGGGCCAACGTCCTGACTTTC
len: 15
d_gene: .
j_gene: TRBJ2-6
v_gene: TRBV6-1
abundance: once

CDR3aa: CASTGNTIYF
CDR3nt: TGTGCCAGCACCGGAAACACCATATATTTT
len: 10
d_gene: .
j_gene: TRBJ1-3
v_gene: TRBV28
abundance: many

CDR3aa: CASSRDSLNTQYF
CDR3nt: TGTGCCAGCAGTCGGGACAGCCTAAACACGCAGTATTTT
len: 13
d_gene: TRBD1
j_gene: TRBJ2-3
v_gene: TRBV6-2/TRBV6-3
abundance: many

CDR3aa: CASSRESPGANVLTF
CDR3nt: TGCGCCAGCAGCCGGGAGTCTCCTGGGGCCAACGTCCTGACTTTC
len: 15
d_gene: .
j_gene: TRBJ2-6
v_gene: TRBV4-3
abundance: .

CDR3aa: CASSLQGSGELFF
CDR3nt: TGCGCCAGCAGCCTACAAGGATCCGGGGAGCTGTTTTTT
len: 13
d_gene: .
j_gene: TRBJ2-2
v_gene: TRBV4-3
abundance: .

CDR3aa: CSGSSDRGFDSPLHF
CDR3nt: TGCAGTGGTAGTAGCGACAGGGGGTTCGATTCACCCCTCCACTTT
len: 15
d_gene: TRBD1
j_gene: TRBJ1-6
v_gene: TRBV20-1
abundance: many

CDR3aa: CSAREGQVNQPQHF
CDR3nt: TGCAGTGCTAGAGAGGGACAGGTTAATCAGCCCCAGCATTTT
len: 14
d_gene: TRBD1
j_gene: TRBJ1-5
v_gene: TRBV20-1
abundance: many

CDR3aa: CACLTSESFNEQFF
CDR3nt: TGTGCCTGCCTAACATCGGAAAGTTTCAATGAGCAGTTCTTC
len: 14
d_gene: .
j_gene: TRBJ2-1
v_gene: TRBV30
abundance: many

CDR3aa: CSASSFKAGVDNEQFF
CDR3nt: TGCAGTGCGAGCTCTTTTAAAGCGGGAGTTGACAATGAGCAGTTCTTC
len: 16
d_gene: TRBD2
j_gene: TRBJ2-1
v_gene: TRBV20-1
abundance: many

CDR3aa: CASSPSSGSQETQYF
CDR3nt: TGTGCCAGCTCGCCTAGTAGCGGGAGCCAAGAGACCCAGTACTTC
len: 15
d_gene: TRBD2
j_gene: TRBJ2-5
v_gene: TRBV18
abundance: .

CDR3aa: CATRGYNEQFF
CDR3nt: TGTGCCACCCGGGGTTACAATGAGCAGTTCTTC
len: 11
d_gene: .
j_gene: TRBJ2-1
v_gene: TRBV28
abundance: few

CDR3aa: CASSIPTGQKDNEQFF
CDR3nt: TGCGCCAGCAGCATTCCGACAGGGCAAAAGGACAATGAGCAGTTCTTC
len: 16
d_gene: TRBD1
j_gene: TRBJ2-1
v_gene: TRBV5-1
abundance: few

CDR3aa: CAWSVGQGNEQYF
CDR3nt: TGTGCCTGGAGTGTAGGGCAGGGAAACGAGCAGTACTTC
len: 13
d_gene: .
j_gene: TRBJ2-7
v_gene: TRBV30
abundance: many

CDR3aa: CASSLATQAGANVLTF
CDR3nt: TGTGCCAGCAGCTTAGCAACCCAGGCCGGGGCCAACGTCCTGACTTTC
len: 16
d_gene: .
j_gene: TRBJ2-6
v_gene: TRBV11-2
abundance: many

CDR3aa: CSARDGGRSTDTQYF
CDR3nt: TGCAGTGCTAGAGATGGGGGCCGTAGCACAGATACGCAGTATTTT
len: 15
d_gene: .
j_gene: TRBJ2-3
v_gene: TRBV20-1
abundance: many

CDR3aa: CASSQVGAGRTYNEQFF
CDR3nt: TGCGCCAGCAGCCAAGTGGGGGCGGGAAGAACCTACAATGAGCAGTTCTTC
len: 17
d_gene: .
j_gene: TRBJ2-1
v_gene: TRBV4-1
abundance: many

CDR3aa: CASSYGLAGGQETQYF
CDR3nt: TGTGCCAGCAGTTACGGGCTAGCGGGAGGCCAAGAGACCCAGTACTTC
len: 16
d_gene: TRBD2
j_gene: TRBJ2-5
v_gene: TRBV6-2/TRBV6-3
abundance: many

CDR3aa: CAISALEGTEAFF
CDR3nt: TGTGCCATCAGTGCTTTGGAAGGCACTGAAGCTTTCTTT
len: 13
d_gene: .
j_gene: TRBJ1-1
v_gene: TRBV10-3
abundance: many

CDR3aa: CASSPPIDTYEQYF
CDR3nt: TGTGCCAGCTCACCACCGATCGACACTTACGAGCAGTACTTC
len: 14
d_gene: .
j_gene: TRBJ2-7
v_gene: TRBV18
abundance: many

CDR3aa: CASPPGPGQPQHF
CDR3nt: TGTGCCAGTCCCCCGGGGCCAGGACAGCCCCAGCATTTT
len: 13
d_gene: .
j_gene: TRBJ1-5
v_gene: TRBV13
abundance: few

CDR3aa: CSAPGGFPAGETQYF
CDR3nt: TGCAGTGCCCCAGGGGGCTTCCCGGCGGGAGAGACCCAGTACTTC
len: 15
d_gene: TRBD1
j_gene: TRBJ2-5
v_gene: TRBV20-1
abundance: many

CDR3aa: CASAPEAFF
CDR3nt: TGTGCCAGCGCCCCGGAAGCTTTCTTT
len: 9
d_gene: .
j_gene: TRBJ1-1
v_gene: TRBV28
abundance: few

CDR3aa: CASSTGTGSYEQYF
CDR3nt: TGTGCCAGCAGTACCGGGACGGGGTCCTACGAGCAGTACTTC
len: 14
d_gene: .
j_gene: TRBJ2-7
v_gene: TRBV7-2
abundance: many

CDR3aa: CASRRRGGIHEQYF
CDR3nt: TGTGCCAGCAGGCGCAGGGGGGGCATACACGAGCAGTACTTC
len: 14
d_gene: .
j_gene: TRBJ2-7
v_gene: TRBV27
abundance: few

CDR3aa: CASSSDILNEKLFF
CDR3nt: TGTGCCAGCAGTTCAGACATACTTAATGAAAAACTGTTTTTT
len: 14
d_gene: .
j_gene: TRBJ1-4
v_gene: TRBV12-3/TRBV12-4
abundance: many

CDR3aa: CASSPSGTGNLYF
CDR3nt: TGTGCCAGCAGCCCTAGCGGGACAGGGAATTTATACTTC
len: 13
d_gene: .
j_gene: TRBJ2-7
v_gene: TRBV7-4
abundance: .

CDR3aa: CASTTGHTNTEAFF
CDR3nt: TGTGCCAGCACTACAGGACACACGAACACTGAAGCTTTCTTT
len: 14
d_gene: .
j_gene: TRBJ1-1
v_gene: TRBV12-3/TRBV12-4
abundance: .

CDR3aa: CSVPRGDYGYTF
CDR3nt: TGCAGTGTCCCTCGGGGGGACTATGGCTACACCTTC
len: 12
d_gene: .
j_gene: TRBJ1-2
v_gene: TRBV20-1
abundance: many

CDR3aa: CASWPGGNQPQHF
CDR3nt: TGTGCCAGCTGGCCAGGGGGGAATCAGCCCCAGCATTTT
len: 13
d_gene: TRBD1
j_gene: TRBJ1-5
v_gene: TRBV6-2/TRBV6-3
abundance: many

CDR3aa: CASSEDGTIYEQYF
CDR3nt: TGTGCCAGCAGTGAGGATGGGACTATCTACGAGCAGTACTTC
len: 14
d_gene: TRBD2
j_gene: TRBJ2-7
v_gene: TRBV6-2/TRBV6-3
abundance: many

CDR3aa: CASSLEKMRRRRGTEAFF
CDR3nt: TGTGCCAGCAGCTTAGAGAAGATGAGGCGGAGAAGGGGAACTGAAGCTTTCTTT
len: 18
d_gene: .
j_gene: TRBJ1-1
v_gene: TRBV7-7
abundance: .

CDR3aa: CASSYSYTGELFF
CDR3nt: TGTGCCAGCAGTTACAGCTACACCGGGGAGCTGTTTTTT
len: 13
d_gene: .
j_gene: TRBJ2-2
v_gene: TRBV6-5
abundance: .

CDR3aa: CSRDGLADTQYF
CDR3nt: TGCAGCCGGGATGGGCTTGCAGATACGCAGTATTTT
len: 12
d_gene: .
j_gene: TRBJ2-3
v_gene: TRBV20-1
abundance: medium-sized

CDR3aa: CASSPGQDSYSNQPQHF
CDR3nt: TGTGCCAGCAGCCCCGGACAGGACTCGTATAGCAATCAGCCCCAGCATTTT
len: 17
d_gene: TRBD1
j_gene: TRBJ1-5
v_gene: TRBV7-8
abundance: many

CDR3aa: CASNLVTGGSPFF
CDR3nt: TGTGCCAGCAACTTAGTGACTGGCGGGAGCCCGTTCTTC
len: 13
d_gene: TRBD2
j_gene: TRBJ2-1
v_gene: TRBV7-2
abundance: few

CDR3aa: CASRPLGHYEQYF
CDR3nt: TGTGCCAGCAGGCCCCTAGGGCACTACGAGCAGTACTTC
len: 13
d_gene: .
j_gene: TRBJ2-7
v_gene: TRBV27
abundance: few

CDR3aa: CASVLGLRGTHKQYF
CDR3nt: TGTGCCAGCGTCTTGGGTCTCAGAGGGACCCACAAGCAGTACTTC
len: 15
d_gene: .
j_gene: TRBJ2-7
v_gene: TRBV27
abundance: .

CDR3aa: CASSPDRVTPYTF
CDR3nt: TGCGCCAGCAGCCCGGACAGGGTCACCCCTTACACCTTC
len: 13
d_gene: TRBD1
j_gene: TRBJ1-2
v_gene: TRBV5-1
abundance: many

CDR3aa: CASALGETQYF
CDR3nt: TGTGCCAGCGCACTCGGGGAGACCCAGTACTTC
len: 11
d_gene: .
j_gene: TRBJ2-5
v_gene: TRBV6-5
abundance: .

CDR3aa: CASSLVAGSNYGYTF
CDR3nt: TGTGCCAGCAGCTTAGTTGCAGGGTCTAACTATGGCTACACCTTC
len: 15
d_gene: .
j_gene: TRBJ1-2
v_gene: TRBV7-2
abundance: many

CDR3aa: CASSSGVDGDTQYF
CDR3nt: TGTGCCAGCAGCTCAGGGGTGGACGGAGATACGCAGTATTTT
len: 14
d_gene: .
j_gene: TRBJ2-3
v_gene: TRBV7-9
abundance: many

CDR3aa: CSVGWTSTDTQYF
CDR3nt: TGCAGCGTTGGATGGACTAGCACAGATACGCAGTATTTT
len: 13
d_gene: .
j_gene: TRBJ2-3
v_gene: TRBV29-1
abundance: many

CDR3aa: CASRGQGTYEQYF
CDR3nt: TGTGCCAGCAGGGGACAGGGGACCTACGAGCAGTACTTC
len: 13
d_gene: TRBD1
j_gene: TRBJ2-7
v_gene: TRBV6-5
abundance: .

CDR3aa: CASSQGNGNQPQHF
CDR3nt: TGTGCCAGCAGCCAAGGGAATGGGAATCAGCCCCAGCATTTT
len: 14
d_gene: .
j_gene: TRBJ1-5
v_gene: TRBV3-1
abundance: many

CDR3aa: CASSPTGTNEKLFF
CDR3nt: TGTGCCAGCAGCCCGACAGGGACTAATGAAAAACTGTTTTTT
len: 14
d_gene: TRBD1
j_gene: TRBJ1-4
v_gene: TRBV13
abundance: many